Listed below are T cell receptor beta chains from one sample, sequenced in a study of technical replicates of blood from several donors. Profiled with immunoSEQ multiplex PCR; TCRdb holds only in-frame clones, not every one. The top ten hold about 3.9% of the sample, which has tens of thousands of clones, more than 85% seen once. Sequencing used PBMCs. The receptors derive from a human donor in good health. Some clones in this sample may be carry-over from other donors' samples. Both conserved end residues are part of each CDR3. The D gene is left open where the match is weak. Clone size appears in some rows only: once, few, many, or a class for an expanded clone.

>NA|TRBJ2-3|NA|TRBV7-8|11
CASSSTDTQYF
TGTGCCAGCAGCTCGACAGATACGCAGTATTTT
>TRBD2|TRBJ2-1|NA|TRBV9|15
CASTVASGRGYEQFF
TGTGCCAGCACCGTCGCAAGCGGGAGGGGCTATGAGCAGTTCTTC
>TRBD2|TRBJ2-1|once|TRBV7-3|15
CASSIGTSGREEQFF
TGTGCCAGCAGCATCGGGACTAGCGGCCGGGAGGAGCAGTTCTTC
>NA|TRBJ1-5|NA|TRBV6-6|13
CASSTAIGQPQHF
TGTGCCAGCAGTACCGCAATCGGTCAGCCCCAGCATTTT
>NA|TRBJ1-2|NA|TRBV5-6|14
CASSSGLFNYGYTF
TGTGCCAGCAGCTCGGGTTTATTTAACTATGGCTACACCTTC
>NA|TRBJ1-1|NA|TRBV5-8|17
CASSLAGGLPEGTEAFF
TGTGCCAGCAGTCTGGCGGGGGGACTCCCCGAGGGCACTGAAGCTTTCTTT
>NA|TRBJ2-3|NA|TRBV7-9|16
CASSLELASSTDTQYF
TGTGCCAGCAGCTTAGAGCTAGCGTCTAGCACAGATACGCAGTATTTT
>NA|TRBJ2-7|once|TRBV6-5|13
CASSNPPGGEQYF
TGTGCCAGCAGCAACCCCCCCGGTGGCGAGCAGTACTTC
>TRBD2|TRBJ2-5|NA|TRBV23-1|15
CASSQSDGLEETQYF
TGCGCCAGCAGTCAATCGGATGGACTAGAAGAGACCCAGTACTTC
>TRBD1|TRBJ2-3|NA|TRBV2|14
CASNEDRGRDTQYF
TGTGCCAGCAACGAGGACAGGGGCAGAGATACGCAGTATTTT
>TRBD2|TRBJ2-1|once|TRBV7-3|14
CASSQLAGYNEQFF
TGTGCCAGCAGCCAACTAGCGGGCTACAATGAGCAGTTCTTC
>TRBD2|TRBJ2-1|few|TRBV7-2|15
CASSLVGGGANEQFF
TGTGCCAGCAGCTTAGTTGGCGGGGGGGCCAATGAGCAGTTCTTC
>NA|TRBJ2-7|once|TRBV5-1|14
CASSSHGTIDEQYF
TGCGCCAGCAGCTCCCACGGGACAATCGACGAGCAGTACTTC
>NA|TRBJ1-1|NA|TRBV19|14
CASRTTGTGPEAFF
TGTGCCAGTAGAACCACAGGGACGGGCCCTGAAGCTTTCTTT
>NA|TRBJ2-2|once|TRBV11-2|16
CASSPYVSVNTGELFF
TGTGCCAGCAGCCCCTATGTCAGCGTGAACACCGGGGAGCTGTTTTTT
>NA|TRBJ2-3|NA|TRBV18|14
CASLQGSIGDTQYF
TGTGCCAGCCTACAGGGATCGATAGGAGATACGCAGTATTTT
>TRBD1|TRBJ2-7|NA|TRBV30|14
CAWKSAGGFYEQYF
TGTGCCTGGAAAAGCGCAGGGGGCTTCTACGAGCAGTACTTC